In this sample, the clone carrying this T cell receptor (beta chain) turned up once. Two negative PCRs, clearance, or symptom resolution had been documented for recovered Cohort 3 donors. The data are from a study of blood T cell repertoires in COVID-19. Germline V gene lookup returns CDR1 ENHRY and CDR2 SYGVKD. This CDR3 region has 14 residues. Trimming took 3 bases from V and 10 from J, leaving 18 bases between them. Clones were sequenced by immunoSEQ multiplex PCR, and TCRdb holds only the in-frame ones, with some missing. Of hundreds of thousands of clones in the sample, over 75% were seen once. The sample was PBMCs or T cells enriched from blood (not recorded which). This chain joins TRBV10-3 and TRBJ1-1, with D maybe TRBD1 (6 bases). This receptor was identified in a woman aged 40 to 50 who had recovered from COVID-19. CDR3 protein: CAISDARTDAVAFF. CDR3 nucleotides: TGTGCCATCAGTGACGCCAGGACAGATGCTGTAGCTTTCTTT.